This TCR beta chain appears in the sequencing data of a study of cytotoxic CD8 clonotypes in ibrutinib-treated CLL. About the study: Of the patients, 11 were relapsed/refractory, approximately 15 treatment-naive and some 17 IGHV unmutated. Response samples were obtained once patients had received a median 12 months of treatment, range 6 to 36.

A single count supports this clone. Its antigen remains unknown. Using immunoSEQ multiplex PCR, the repertoire was profiled, and TCRdb retains in-frame clones only, with some absent. This table holds about 68,000 clones, 65% to 85% found once. V lost 8 bases and J lost 4, with 14 bases in between. Germline lookup yields CDR1 LGHNT and CDR2 FRNRAP. This CDR3 is 13 amino acids long. Whole-study findings and limits: Baseline values of clonality outstripped age-matched healthy donors and followed circulating CD8+ T-cell counts.

The input for sequencing was PBMCs, taken at disease progression, from a patient treated with ibrutinib. This chain links TRBV12-5 with TRBJ1-1; D perhaps matches TRBD1 (5 bases). The clonotype originates from a human donor with chronic lymphocytic leukemia. In DNA form, the CDR3 reads TGTGCTAGTAGGAGATGGGGGGGCACTGAAGCTTTCTTT. It codes for CASRRWGGTEAFF.